These 10 T cell receptor beta chains were sequenced from one sample in a study of cytomegalovirus exposure and HLA in healthy donors. The method was immunoSEQ multiplex PCR; TCRdb's version includes in-frame clones alone and lacks a portion of them. This sample has some 84,000 clones; approximately 90% occur once, and the top ten carry 2.1%. Input material: PBMCs. The receptors here all came from a man aged 25-40 years in good health and CMV-seronegative.

This sequence joins TRBV6-5 and TRBJ2-7, with TRBD1 as a possible D gene (5 bases). Looked up from germline, CDR1 is MNHEY and CDR2 is SVGAGI. The CDR3 spans 16 residues. The V end was cut by 0 bases, the J end by 4 bases, with 16 bases between. Here the CDR3 DNA reads TGTGCCAGCAGTTACTCGATCGTGCAGGGAAGTTACGAGCAGTACTTC. This gives the protein CASSYSIVQGSYEQYF.

This chain uses TRBV7-9 with TRBJ2-7; 8 bases match TRBD1. This CDR3 has 17 residues. The germline V gene encodes CDR1 SEHNR and CDR2 FQNEAQ (reference sequence). V gave up 1 base and J gave up 4 bases; unmatched junction bases: 12. As DNA, the CDR3 is TGTGCCAGCAGCTTAGGGGAAGGGCAGGGGGCTCGTTACGAGCAGTACTTC. Its translation is CASSLGEGQGARYEQYF.

V is TRBV28 and J is TRBJ2-2, with a possible D match to TRBD1 (6 bases). Germline CDR1 reads MDHEN; CDR2 reads SYDVKM. Between the trimmed V and J ends, which lost 3 bases and 4 bases, there was a span of 15 bases. The CDR3 loop spans 16 amino acids. The CDR3: CASSFNRERGTGELFF. As DNA, the CDR3 is TGTGCCAGCAGTTTCAACAGGGAGAGAGGCACCGGGGAGCTGTTTTTT. Looking up the rest from reference TRBV28 and TRBJ2-2 gives the full variable domain: DVKVTQSSRYLVKRTGEKVFLECVQDMDHENMFWYRQDPGLGLRLIYFSYDVKMKEKGDIPEGYSVSREKKERFSLILESASTNQTSMYLCASSFNRERGTGELFFGEGSRLTVL.

The J gene is TRBJ2-1, the V gene TRBV19; D not certain. V dropped 7 bases and J dropped 4 bases, with 14 bases sitting between them. The CDR3 runs 14 residues. Germline lookup yields CDR1 LNHDA and CDR2 SQIVND (reference sequence). The CDR3 loop is CASKRDTLYNEQFF. The CDR3 bases are TGTGCCAGTAAGAGAGACACTTTATACAATGAGCAGTTCTTC.

The chain recombines TRBV6-1 with TRBJ1-1; D is unresolved. CDR3 length equals 12 residues. The V end lost 7 bases, the J end lost 7 bases, and 13 bases lay between the germline ends. Germline CDR1 is MNHNS and CDR2 is SASEGT. The CDR3 nucleotides are TGTGCCAGCACAGGAAACTCCGGTGAAGCTTTCTTT. Residues: CASTGNSGEAFF.

The gene calls are TRBV4-1 and TRBJ1-2, with TRBD1 matching 10 bases. The trim removed 0 bases at V and 4 bases at J, leaving 5 bases unmatched. The germline gives CDR1 MGHRA, CDR2 YSYEKL. The CDR3 is made up of 16 amino acids. CDR3 residues: CASSQDPGQGIYGYTF. The CDR3 DNA follows: TGCGCCAGCAGCCAAGATCCGGGACAGGGGATCTATGGCTACACCTTC.

The chain joins TRBV11-2 to TRBJ2-5, with D possibly TRBD1 on 5 matching bases. Trimming pared 2 bases from V and 1 base from J, leaving 14 bases between. Germline CDR1 is SGHAT and CDR2 is FQNNGV. This CDR3 has 16 residues. The DNA for the CDR3 is TGTGCCAGCAGCTTAAGGGTAGGGGCCCTCCAAGAGACCCAGTACTTC. As protein: CASSLRVGALQETQYF.

This sequence joins TRBV19 and TRBJ2-1; TRBD2 agrees at 8 bases. With V trimmed by 3 bases and J by 5 bases, 9 bases remained unmatched. The length of the CDR3 is 16 residues. Germline CDR1 and CDR2: LNHDA and SQIVND (reference sequence). In nucleotides, the CDR3 is TGTGCCAGTAGTATCTTCGAGCGGGGGCCCCACAATGAGCAGTTCTTC. This codes for CASSIFERGPHNEQFF. Full variable domain (missing parts from reference TRBV19 and TRBJ2-1): DGGITQSPKYLFRKEGQNVTLSCEQNLNHDAMYWYRQDPGQGLRLIYYSQIVNDFQKGDIAEGYSVSREKKESFPLTVTSAQKNPTAFYLCASSIFERGPHNEQFFGPGTRLTVL.

This clone was observed a single time. The chain couples TRBV18 to TRBJ1-1, with 8 bases aligning to TRBD1. The germline V gene has CDR1 KGHSH and CDR2 LQKENI. Trimming removed 5 bases from V and 0 bases from J; junction bases left unmatched: 11. This CDR3 comprises 17 residues. This CDR3 reads CASSSNTDRVMNTEAFF. CDR3 sequence (DNA): TGTGCCAGCTCATCAAACACGGACAGGGTAATGAACACTGAAGCTTTCTTT.

This clone was found once. V usage is TRBV27 and J usage is TRBJ1-4, with TRBD1 matching over 9 bases. V gave up 4 bases and J gave up 7 bases; unmatched junction bases: 10. Germline values: CDR1 MNHEY, CDR2 SMNVEV (reference sequence). CDR3 length: 16 residues. CDR3 sequence reads: CASSSLLQGAVEKLFF. CDR3 in DNA: TGTGCCAGCAGTTCACTCCTACAGGGGGCGGTTGAAAAACTGTTTTTT.